These T cell receptor beta chains were read from a single sample in a study of T cells in Graves' hyperthyroidism and ophthalmopathy. MiXCR, applied by TCRdb to the multiplex PCR reads, yields one record per CDR3 protein. The data show more than 500,000 distinct CDR3 sequences, with about 16% seen just once and 25% to 30% held by the top ten. The specimen was blood. Receptors originate from a woman between 25 and 40 years old with Graves' ophthalmopathy. The conserved cysteine and the conserved F or W are not part of the CDR3 here.

V gene	J gene	CDR3 protein
TRBV5-1	TRBJ2-1	ASSLGGGGYNEQF
TRBV9	TRBJ2-1	ASSAGGGRYNEQF
TRBV4-3	TRBJ2-1	ASSQGDRGSYNEQF
TRBV12-3/TRBV12-4	TRBJ1-1	ASSLELNTEAF
TRBV6-1	TRBJ1-4	ASSPRDMNEKLF
TRBV19	TRBJ2-7	ASPAAGRREQY
TRBV9	TRBJ2-7	ASSVGAVPAMDEQY
TRBV28	TRBJ2-7	ASSLSLGGSGRVYEQY
TRBV20-1	TRBJ2-7	SAPGQVPYEQY
TRBV4-1	TRBJ2-3	ASSQDWGWRTQY
TRBV2	TRBJ1-2	ASTDRGAPLPNYGYT
TRBV11-1	TRBJ2-1	ASSAGTSHNEQF
TRBV6-2/TRBV6-3	TRBJ2-3	ASRRDSSTDTQY
TRBV6-1	TRBJ1-3	ASSAHRVPPGNTIY
TRBV19	TRBJ2-2	ASMRQGKAGELF
TRBV27	TRBJ2-5	ASSLWQGYQETQY
TRBV5-1	TRBJ2-2	ASSSAGLGPGELF
TRBV19	TRBJ2-3	ASRPGGTDTQY
TRBV12-3/TRBV12-4	TRBJ2-7	ASSLPLAGVGEQY
TRBV20-1	TRBJ1-1	SAPVPGSTEAF
TRBV7-2	TRBJ2-5	ASSLLGPASGGETQY
TRBV5-1	TRBJ2-5	ASRGDIPYQETQY
TRBV20-1	TRBJ1-2	SAIIGAYYGYT
TRBV11-2	TRBJ2-3	ASSSTGWADTQY
TRBV6-1	TRBJ1-1	ASSASLGGDAF
TRBV30	TRBJ2-1	AWSVMSNRNEQF
TRBV2	TRBJ2-5	ASRRNKGNEETQY
TRBV10-3	TRBJ1-5	AISVDGSNQPQH
TRBV28	TRBJ2-7	ASRRGLTAYEQY
TRBV24-1	TRBJ2-7	ATSDSSGGTEQY
TRBV4-2	TRBJ1-5	ASSQEDRNNQPQH
TRBV4-2	TRBJ2-7	ASSQVSSGRAYEQY
TRBV20-1	TRBJ1-6	SARPPALVADYNSPLH
TRBV7-2	-	ASSPRNRNEQY
TRBV7-2	TRBJ2-3	ASSFKAVRDTQY
TRBV6-2/TRBV6-3	TRBJ2-3	ASSPRTMPDTQY
TRBV10-3	TRBJ1-4	ATMDGSGNEKLF
TRBV2	TRBJ2-5	ASSATGYAPETQY
TRBV7-9	TRBJ2-2	ASSSILTRALKTTGELF
TRBV7-9	TRBJ1-1	ASSLVLGPNTEAF
TRBV10-2	TRBJ2-1	ASTLAGTGGTQF
TRBV29-1	TRBJ1-1	SASLNAPAGTEAF
TRBV12-3/TRBV12-4	TRBJ2-2	ASSLVAGRDYTGELF
TRBV4-3	TRBJ2-2	ASSQITGGSGGELF
TRBV15	TRBJ2-3	ATSRPFGTSGRFTDTQY
TRBV30	TRBJ1-1	AWTGMNTEAF
TRBV28	TRBJ1-1	ASTVSGTGNTEAF
TRBV4-3	TRBJ2-7	ASSQGTGGYSSYEQY
TRBV6-5	TRBJ2-7	ASSTTGTGGGFYDQY
TRBV4-1	TRBJ2-2	ASSLRSRGGGGELF
TRBV27	TRBJ2-2	ASSEQIGELF
TRBV24-1	TRBJ2-7	ATSDVGTGGRYEQY
TRBV30	TRBJ2-3	AWSGITDTQY
TRBV12-3/TRBV12-4	TRBJ2-3	ASSPSSTTDTQY
TRBV7-2	TRBJ2-3	ASSRTRGHLKDTQY
TRBV7-2	TRBJ2-7	ASSLLTYEQY
TRBV5-6	TRBJ2-3	ASSLVGLAGITDTQY
TRBV6-1	TRBJ1-2	ASSHWGGLDREYYGYT
TRBV7-3	TRBJ2-3	ASSLSRDYTDTQY